This is a list of T cell receptor beta chains from one sample in a study of Graves' ophthalmopathy and Graves' hyperthyroidism. Each CDR3 protein gets one entry after TCRdb re-called the multiplex PCR reads with MiXCR. The sample yields approximately 150,000 distinct CDR3 sequences, roughly 36% seen once. The sequenced sample consisted of peripheral blood. The receptors stem from a man in his thirties or forties with Graves' ophthalmopathy. Both conserved end residues are part of each CDR3. The D gene is left open where the match is weak. Some rows have no size entry. The others give once, few or many, or a class for an expanded clone.

-	-	TRBV5-1	TRBJ1-1	TGCGCCAGCACCCACGTCGAAGCTTTCTTT	CASTHVEAFF
-	many	TRBV12-3/TRBV12-4	TRBJ1-5	TGTGCCAGCAGTTTGGACAGACACAATCAGCCCCAGCATTTT	CASSLDRHNQPQHF
TRBD2	many	TRBV28	TRBJ2-7	TGTGCCAGCAGTTTGGGACTAGCGGGAGTCGAATACGAGCAGTACTTC	CASSLGLAGVEYEQYF
-	-	TRBV5-5	TRBJ2-7	TGTGCCAGCAGCTTGGACTTGCACTCCTACGAGCAGTACTTC	CASSLDLHSYEQYF
TRBD1	-	TRBV6-5	TRBJ1-2	TGTGCCAGCAGTTACTCACGTGTAAGACAGGGCGATGGCTACACCTTC	CASSYSRVRQGDGYTF
-	many	TRBV6-5	TRBJ1-1	TGTGCCAGCAGTTACTACCCTAGGACGGGAAACACTGAAGCTTTCTTT	CASSYYPRTGNTEAFF
-	-	TRBV28	TRBJ2-3	TGTGCCAGCAGTTCGGGGGATACGCAGTATTTT	CASSSGDTQYF
TRBD1	-	TRBV6-2/TRBV6-3	TRBJ1-1	TGTGCCAGCAGTGCCCCCCCGGACAGGGTTACTGAAGCTTTCTTT	CASSAPPDRVTEAFF
-	-	TRBV27	TRBJ2-7	TGTGCCAGCATCAATGGGGGAGGGGACAGGTATTTTTTTGTCTACGAGCAGTACTTC	CASINGGGDRYFFVYEQYF
-	-	TRBV5-1	TRBJ2-5	TGCGCCAGCAGGAACCAAGAGACCCAGTACTTC	CASRNQETQYF
-	-	TRBV7-2	TRBJ1-2	TGTGCCAGCAGCCAACCCCCGGGGGGTGGCTACACCTTC	CASSQPPGGGYTF
-	many	TRBV10-3	TRBJ1-1	TGTGCCATCAGTGTATCCGATTGGTCCCTACAGGGGAACACTGAAGCTTTCTTT	CAISVSDWSLQGNTEAFF
-	many	TRBV12-5	TRBJ1-1	TGTGCTAGTGGTTTGGTAATTACAGGGCTCCCTGAAGCTTTCTTT	CASGLVITGLPEAFF
-	-	TRBV5-1	TRBJ2-7	TGCGCCAGCAGAAGGCAGCGGGACGAGCAGTACTTC	CASRRQRDEQYF
-	many	TRBV7-8	TRBJ1-1	TGTGCCAGCGTACTATTGGGTGGGAGGAACACTGAAGCTTTCTTT	CASVLLGGRNTEAFF